The 23 T cell receptor beta chains reported below all come from one sample, sequenced in a study of glioma-infiltrating T cells. Using RNA template, CDR3s of TCR alpha and beta were amplified with iRepertoire arm-PCR. Using its own MiXCR run on the multiplex PCR reads, TCRdb lists one record per CDR3 protein. This table has about 210,000 distinct CDR3 sequences, 30% to 40% appearing once. The sample consisted of glioma tissue, nonneoplastic brain tissue, or PBMCs (not recorded which). The receptor set was obtained from a human donor with low-grade glioma or glioblastoma, undergoing nonglioma brain surgery, or in good health (not recorded which).

Points on this clonotype: A much larger clone lies one base from this, so it may be a read error. V gene TRBV7-9 combines with J gene TRBJ1-1; D ambiguous. The CDR3 loop spans 13 amino acids. Germline V lookup: CDR1 SEHNR, CDR2 FQNEAQ (reference sequence). CDR3 in DNA: TGTGCCAGCAGCTCAGAAGCGAACACTGAAGCTTCCTTT. Translation gives CASSSEANTEASF.

This clonotype was detected many times. This chain joins TRBV10-3 and TRBJ2-3; 7 bases are shared with TRBD1. CDR1 is ENHRY and CDR2 is SYGVKD in the germline V gene. V dropped 5 bases and J dropped 2; count of bases not matched to a gene: 7. The CDR3 is 15 residues long. Here the CDR3 DNA reads TGTGCCATCAGTTTGGGGACAGTATCCACAGATACGCAGTATTTT. Translating it yields CAISLGTVSTDTQYF.

Ten or more counts support this clonotype. The V and J genes are TRBV15 and TRBJ2-1, with D hard to call. Per the germline V gene, CDR1 is LNHNV and CDR2 is YYDKDF (reference sequence). With 5 bases removed from V and 5 bases from J, the gap between germline ends came to 7 bases. This CDR3 contains 12 residues. CDR3 protein: CATSPHDNEQFF. CDR3 bases: TGTGCCACCAGCCCGCACGACAATGAGCAGTTCTTC.

V and J are TRBV20-1 and TRBJ2-2; D gene ambiguous. Germline CDR1 DFQATT, CDR2 SNEGSKA (reference sequence). CDR3 length equals 17 residues. The ends were cut back, 4 bases at V and 7 bases at J, with 25 bases in the middle. The CDR3 sequence is CSATPIPELSFNGELFF. CDR3 nucleotide sequence: TGCAGTGCTACCCCAATTCCGGAACTATCGTTTAACGGGGAGCTGTTTTTT.

This clonotype came up many times. The genes are TRBV29-1 and TRBJ2-7; 9 nucleotides agree with TRBD2. The CDR3 length is 15 residues. The germline CDR1 and CDR2 sequences are SQVTM and ANQGSEA. V trimming: 1 base; J trimming: 2 bases; junction bases outside the gene matches: 6. In nucleotides, the CDR3 is TGCAGCGTTGAAGTGAGCGGGAGGCCTACCTACGAGCAGTACTTC. This translates into CSVEVSGRPTYEQYF.

This clonotype was detected many times. J is TRBJ2-1 and V is TRBV4-2; D tentatively fits TRBD1 or TRBD2 (5 bases each). V shed 3 bases and J shed 14 bases, with 23 bases lying between them. Germline V gives CDR1 LGHNA, CDR2 YNFKEQ. CDR3 size: 15 residues. The CDR3 sequence is CASSQEYRDHSKEFF. The CDR3 DNA sequence: TGTGCCAGCAGCCAGGAATACCGGGACCACTCAAAGGAGTTCTTC.

This clonotype was observed many times. The gene calls are TRBV20-1 and TRBJ1-2; D ambiguous. V was clipped by 1 base and J by 8 bases, with 8 bases between them. This CDR3 has 11 amino acids. CDR1 and CDR2 from the germline V gene are DFQATT and SNEGSKA (reference sequence). The CDR3: CSARVPGGYTF. DNA for the CDR3: TGCAGTGCTAGAGTTCCGGGAGGCTACACCTTC.

Details on this clonotype: Sequence at one end of the junction differs from germline and may be a read error. The chain recombines TRBV6-1 with TRBJ2-4, with no clear D. The CDR3 is 15 residues long. Looked up from germline, CDR1 is MNHNS and CDR2 is SASEGT. CDR3 in DNA: TGTGCCAACAGTCACGCGGAAGGGTCCAAAAACATTCAGTACTTC. It yields the protein CANSHAEGSKNIQYF.

This clonotype appeared many times. The chain is built from TRBV7-2 and TRBJ2-1; 12 bases are a match to TRBD2. Losses at the gene ends were 5 bases for V and 6 bases for J; bases not matched to a gene: 5. Germline loops: CDR1 SGHTA, CDR2 FQGNSA. The CDR3 loop spans 15 amino acids. CDR3 in amino acids: CASSPTSGSSNEQFF. In nucleotides, the CDR3 is TGTGCCAGCAGCCCGACTAGCGGGAGCAGCAATGAGCAGTTCTTC.

In the case of this clonotype: The junction does not match germline at one end; this may be a read error. The chain links TRBV7-2 to TRBJ1-2; 7 nucleotides agree with TRBD1. CDR1 SGHTA and CDR2 FQGNSA come from the germline V gene. The CDR3 runs to 16 residues. This CDR3 reads CARSLDEAGGLGGYTF. Here the CDR3 DNA reads TGTGCCAGAAGCTTAGATGAGGCAGGGGGGTTGGGGGGCTACACCTTC.

This clonotype has only a few counts. V is TRBV29-1 and J is TRBJ1-2; 7 bases are a match to TRBD1. Per germline, CDR1 SQVTM and CDR2 ANQGSEA. After removal of 1 base from V and 4 bases from J, the junction contained 6 bases not matched to a gene. CDR3 length equals 14 residues. The CDR3 loop is CSVEGQGVGYGYTF. The DNA for the CDR3 is TGCAGCGTTGAAGGGCAGGGGGTCGGCTATGGCTACACCTTC.

This clonotype appeared many times. V is TRBV28 and J is TRBJ1-3, with D uncertain. Germline V gene data show CDR1 as MDHEN and CDR2 as SYDVKM. This CDR3 has 14 amino acids. Trimming shortened V by 4 bases and J by 3 bases, and 10 bases separated the two germline ends. CDR3 coding DNA: TGTGCCAGCAGTTCCCCGGCCGGTGGAAACACCATATATTTT. This sequence encodes CASSSPAGGNTIYF.

Note on this clonotype: This may be a read error, as it is one base from a much larger clone. The chain joins TRBV5-4 to TRBJ1-6, with TRBD1 as a possible D gene (5 bases). Germline V lookup: CDR1 SGHNT, CDR2 YYREEE (reference sequence). This CDR3 is built from 17 residues. CDR3 DNA sequence: TGTGCCAGCAGCTTGGGCCGGGGCGGGGGACTGAATTCAACCCTCCACTTT. It codes for CASSLGRGGGLNSTLHF.

The chain couples TRBV20-1 to TRBJ2-1; TRBD2 agrees at 10 bases. Per germline, CDR1 DFQATT and CDR2 SNEGSKA (reference sequence). The CDR3 has 18 residues. V dropped 3 bases and J dropped 0; count of bases not matched to a gene: 11. CDR3 protein: CSASAPPSSGSSYNEQFF. DNA of the CDR3: TGCAGTGCTAGTGCCCCACCCTCTAGCGGGAGCTCCTACAATGAGCAGTTCTTC.

On this clonotype: This may be a read error: a much more frequent sequence differs by one nucleotide. The chain links TRBV7-8 to TRBJ1-4, with D unclear. Trimming removed 4 bases at V and 7 bases at J, with 16 bases between. The length of the CDR3 is 15 residues. The germline CDR1 and CDR2 sequences are SGHVS and FQNEAQ. CDR3 DNA sequence: TGTGCCAGCAGCTCCTTGACACTTATGCCTGAAAAACTGTTTTTT. Residues: CASSSLTLMPEKLFF.

The V and J genes are TRBV20-1 and TRBJ2-7, with a possible D match to TRBD2 (6 bases). Looked up from germline, CDR1 is DFQATT and CDR2 is SNEGSKA (reference sequence). The CDR3 sequence is 13 residues long. Deletions cut 6 bases from V and 2 bases from J, with 14 bases between. The CDR3 is CSAIAVEPYEQYF. The DNA for the CDR3 is TGCAGTGCGATAGCGGTAGAACCCTACGAGCAGTACTTC.

Many counts were recorded for this clonotype. CDR3 nucleotides: TGTGCCAGCAGTTTACAAGGGCTAGACCCGGGACTAACTCCCCTCTCCTACAATGAGCAGTTCTTC. This codes for CASSLQGLDPGLTPLSYNEQFF. The gene calls are TRBV27 and TRBJ2-1; 7 nucleotides align to TRBD2. Germline-derived CDR1 and CDR2 are MNHEY and SMNVEV (reference sequence). V gave up 2 bases and J gave up 0 bases; unmatched junction bases: 22. The length of the CDR3 is 22 residues.

This clonotype occurred many times. The CDR3 DNA reads TGTGCCAGTAGCACTGGACTGAGCTCCTACAATGAGCAGTTCTTC. This encodes CASSTGLSSYNEQFF. The genes are TRBV19 and TRBJ2-1; D might be TRBD2 (5 bases). Germline V gene lookup returns CDR1 LNHDA and CDR2 SQIVND (reference sequence). The CDR3 is 15 amino acids. V lost 6 bases to trimming and J lost 0 bases, with 12 bases between them.

This clonotype occurred many times. The J gene is TRBJ2-7, the V gene TRBV6-2 or TRBV6-3; 7 bases map to TRBD2. The CDR3 runs 14 residues. The V gene's germline CDR1 is MNHEY and CDR2 SVGEGT. V dropped 7 bases and J dropped 0; count of bases not matched to a gene: 6. The CDR3 DNA reads as TGTGCCAGCACGATCGGGAGGCCCTCCTACGAGCAGTACTTC. Translation: CASTIGRPSYEQYF.

Only one count was recorded for this clonotype. This may arise from a read error, as a much more abundant clone is one base away. The V and J genes are TRBV4-2 and TRBJ1-2; D gene uncertain. The length of the CDR3 is 13 residues. Germline CDR1 is LGHNA and CDR2 is YNFKEQ. CDR3 sequence (DNA): TGTGCCAGCAGCCAAGAATCGGGCTATAGCTACACCTTC. Residues: CASSQESGYSYTF.

V gene TRBV30 combines with J gene TRBJ1-1; 9 positions agree with TRBD1. Per the germline V gene, CDR1 is GTSNPN and CDR2 is SVGIG (reference sequence). With V trimmed by 8 bases and J by 5 bases, 6 bases remained unmatched. The CDR3 runs 12 residues. In DNA, the CDR3 is TGTGCCGGGGACAGGGTAGGGACTGAAGCTTTCTTT. Protein: CAGDRVGTEAFF.

The chain couples TRBV19 to TRBJ2-1, with 7 bases matching TRBD2. The CDR3 extends over 16 amino acids. The junction had 10 bases not matched to a gene; V was cut back by 4 bases and J by 4 bases. CDR1 LNHDA and CDR2 SQIVND come from the germline V gene (reference sequence). In DNA, the CDR3 is TGTGCCAGTAGTACCCAAGGTCTAGCGGATTACAATGAGCAGTTCTTC. Its protein is CASSTQGLADYNEQFF.

At least ten counts were recorded for this clonotype. The chain couples TRBV7-2 to TRBJ2-7; possibly TRBD2 for D (6 bases). This CDR3 spans 14 amino acids. The V and J ends lost 1 base and 6 bases respectively, with 13 bases between them. Germline CDR1 and CDR2: SGHTA and FQGNSA. CDR3 sequence reads: CASSLGDSPSEQYF. The CDR3 bases are TGTGCCAGCAGCTTAGGGGACTCCCCCTCCGAGCAGTACTTC.